A single sample gave rise to the 20 T cell receptor beta chains below, sequenced in a study of cytomegalovirus exposure and HLA in healthy donors. Researchers ran the PCR with 60 Vbeta and 13 Jbeta primers. TCRdb keeps only in-frame clones here, not all; method: immunoSEQ multiplex PCR. The table includes about 130,000 clones, 70% to 80% detected once. Sequencing was carried out using PBMCs. These receptors came from an older woman in good health and CMV-seropositive.

The chain is built from TRBV15 and TRBJ1-6; 8 bases match TRBD1. Per germline, CDR1 LNHNV and CDR2 YYDKDF (reference sequence). After removal of 4 bases from V and 8 bases from J, the junction contained 7 bases not matched to a gene. CDR3 length: 15 amino acids. The CDR3: CATSIRAGGYSPLHF. The CDR3 coding sequence is TGTGCCACCAGCATCAGGGCAGGGGGCTATTCACCCCTCCACTTT.

This chain joins TRBV13 and TRBJ2-2; 7 nucleotides align to TRBD1. The CDR3 runs 15 residues. Germline assignment: CDR1 PRHDT and CDR2 FYEKMQ (reference sequence). The V and J ends lost 8 bases and 5 bases, in that order; junction bases with no gene match: 11. In DNA, the CDR3 is TGTGCCAGCGCCATTCGGACAGGAAAGACCGGGGAGCTGTTTTTT. This gives the protein CASAIRTGKTGELFF.

This chain uses TRBV10-2 with TRBJ1-1; 7 nucleotides line up with TRBD1. Looked up from germline, CDR1 is WSHSY and CDR2 is SAAADI. V lost 7 bases to trimming and J lost 0 bases; unmatched junction nucleotides: 8. The CDR3 totals 15 residues. The CDR3 bases are TGCGCCAGCACCCCGCCGGGACAGTTGAACACTGAAGCTTTCTTT. Its translation is CASTPPGQLNTEAFF.

This chain connects TRBV27 to TRBJ2-2; the D is unclear. Germline V lookup: CDR1 MNHEY, CDR2 SMNVEV (reference sequence). This CDR3 has 15 residues. V was shortened by 5 bases and J by 2 bases, with 12 bases between the two germline ends. CDR3 coding DNA: TGTGCCAGCAGTGGCGACACGATAAACACCGGGGAGCTGTTTTTT. This gives the protein CASSGDTINTGELFF.

The J gene is TRBJ2-3, the V gene TRBV7-3; TRBD2 might be the D (6 bases). Trimming cost V 5 bases and J 6 bases, with 18 bases left between them. Germline assignment: CDR1 SGHTA and CDR2 FQGTGA. The length of the CDR3 is 15 residues. The CDR3 loop is CASSDTGTEGDTQYF. The DNA of the CDR3 is TGTGCCAGCAGCGACACCGGGACTGAAGGGGATACGCAGTATTTT.

The J gene is TRBJ1-2, the V gene TRBV4-1; unclear D gene. The V and J ends lost 1 base and 4 bases respectively, with 13 bases between them. There are 15 residues in the CDR3. Germline-derived CDR1 and CDR2 are MGHRA and YSYEKL. DNA for the CDR3: TGCGCCAGCAGCCAAGGAGCCGCGGGTGGCTATGGCTACACCTTC. It encodes CASSQGAAGGYGYTF.

The chain joins TRBV6-5 to TRBJ1-2; D perhaps matches TRBD1 (6 bases). CDR1 is MNHEY and CDR2 is SVGAGI in the germline V gene. Trimming removed 0 bases at V and 2 bases at J, with 13 bases between. CDR3 length: 16 amino acids. CDR3 DNA sequence: TGTGCCAGCAGTTACTCGATCCACGGACAGAACTATGGCTACACCTTC. Translation gives CASSYSIHGQNYGYTF.

The gene calls are TRBV4-1 and TRBJ1-1; 9 nucleotides align to TRBD1. V was clipped by 5 bases and J by 7 bases; unmatched bases: 5. The CDR3 covers 13 residues. Looked up from germline, CDR1 is MGHRA and CDR2 is YSYEKL. The CDR3 nucleotides read TGCGCCAGCAGCACTACAGGGGGCGGTGAAGCTTTCTTT. Translated, it gives CASSTTGGGEAFF.

The chain links TRBV11-2 to TRBJ2-3; possibly TRBD1 for D (5 bases). V dropped 5 bases and J dropped 2 bases, with 11 bases sitting between them. This CDR3 has 14 amino acids. CDR1 SGHAT and CDR2 FQNNGV come from the germline V gene. For the CDR3, the DNA is TGTGCCAGCAGCAAGGGGTTCCCCACAGATACGCAGTATTTT. Residues: CASSKGFPTDTQYF.

The CDR3 DNA reads TGTGCCAGCAGCCCGTATAACACCGGGGAGCTGTTTTTT. Translation: CASSPYNTGELFF. This chain uses TRBV7-9 with TRBJ2-2; the D is unclear. Germline assignment: CDR1 SEHNR and CDR2 FQNEAQ (reference sequence). The V end lost 5 bases, the J end lost 2 bases, and 6 bases lay between the germline ends. The CDR3 is made up of 13 amino acids.

The chain joins TRBV7-9 to TRBJ1-2; TRBD1 agrees at 7 bases. The germline CDR1 and CDR2 sequences are SEHNR and FQNEAQ (reference sequence). The CDR3 totals 15 residues. Trimming took 4 bases from V and 4 from J; bases not matched to a gene: 9. CDR3 residues: CASSSTGVVSYGYTF. CDR3 sequence (DNA): TGTGCCAGCAGCTCAACAGGGGTCGTATCCTATGGCTACACCTTC.

The chain employs TRBV5-1 and TRBJ2-1, with 9 bases that match TRBD1. The CDR3 covers 15 residues. The V segment lost 6 bases and the J segment 4 bases; nucleotides outside the gene matches: 8. The germline V gene has CDR1 SGHRS and CDR2 YFSETQ. The CDR3 DNA reads TGCGCCAGCACTACAGGGACAGGGCCTTACAATGAGCAGTTCTTC. Translation gives CASTTGTGPYNEQFF.

The chain has TRBV7-8 and TRBJ1-2, with TRBD1 matching 7 bases. The CDR3 runs to 15 residues. Unmatched junction bases numbered 10, after V lost 1 base and J lost 8 bases. Germline V gene data show CDR1 as SGHVS and CDR2 as FQNEAQ. The CDR3 protein is CASSLETGAYGGYTF. The CDR3 nucleotides read TGTGCCAGCAGCTTAGAAACAGGGGCATATGGGGGCTACACCTTC.

The chain joins TRBV27 to TRBJ2-1, with 15 bases matching TRBD2. CDR1 and CDR2 from the germline V gene are MNHEY and SMNVEV (reference sequence). Unmatched junction bases numbered 4, after V lost 2 bases and J lost 14 bases. The CDR3 spans 14 residues. CDR3 sequence: CASSLGLAGGLEFF. The CDR3, as DNA: TGTGCCAGCAGTTTAGGACTAGCGGGGGGGCTAGAGTTCTTC.

This clone was seen only once. The junction shows a germline mismatch at one end, possibly a read error. The chain carries TRBV9 and TRBJ1-4, with 7 bases lining up with TRBD1. In germline, CDR1 is SGDLS, CDR2 YYNGEE. The CDR3 is 14 amino acids. CDR3 protein: CASNVVGGGEKLFF. CDR3 in DNA: TGTGCCAGCAACGTAGTAGGGGGCGGGGAAAAACTGTTTTTT.

The chain uses TRBV5-1 and TRBJ2-5; 8 bases are shared with TRBD1. The CDR3 loop spans 14 amino acids. The germline CDR1 and CDR2 sequences are SGHRS and YFSETQ. V trimming: 1 base; J trimming: 5 bases; junction bases outside the gene matches: 4. CDR3 DNA sequence: TGCGCCAGCAGCTTGATCAGGGGGCCGGAGACCCAGTACTTC. The encoded protein is CASSLIRGPETQYF. The whole variable domain, filled in from reference TRBV5-1 and TRBJ2-5, reads KAGVTQTPRYLIKTRGQQVTLSCSPISGHRSVSWYQQTPGQGLQFLFEYFSETQRNKGNFPGRFSGRQFSNSRSEMNVSTLELGDSALYLCASSLIRGPETQYFGPGTRLLVL.

This clone has only a few counts. CDR3 amino acids: CASSDAGGAYEQYF. As DNA, the CDR3 is TGTGCCAGCTCCGACGCGGGAGGGGCCTACGAGCAGTACTTC. This sequence joins TRBV18 and TRBJ2-7; TRBD2 agrees at 9 bases. Per the germline V gene, CDR1 is KGHSH and CDR2 is LQKENI. There are 14 residues in the CDR3. The V and J ends lost 6 bases and 2 bases, in that order; junction bases with no gene match: 5.

This chain uses TRBV9 with TRBJ2-2; 8 bases fit TRBD2. Germline CDR1 reads SGDLS; CDR2 reads YYNGEE. J gave up 1 base and V 0 bases, and 2 bases lay outside the gene matches. The CDR3 runs to 16 residues. Here the CDR3 reads CASSVGRGVNTGELFF. The CDR3 DNA sequence: TGTGCCAGCAGCGTAGGGCGGGGGGTGAACACCGGGGAGCTGTTTTTT.

A note on this clone: Other DNA sequences in the sample encode the same CDR3. The CDR3 region is CASRGGDAGRTEAFF. The CDR3 DNA reads TGTGCCAGCAGGGGGGGGGACGCGGGGAGGACTGAAGCTTTCTTT. The J gene is TRBJ1-1, the V gene TRBV6-1, with D maybe TRBD1 (5 bases). CDR1 is MNHNS and CDR2 is SASEGT in the germline V gene. CDR3 length equals 15 residues. Trimming stripped 6 bases from V and 5 bases from J, with 19 bases between.

This chain connects TRBV9 to TRBJ2-5; 7 bases fit TRBD2. Unmatched junction bases numbered 3, after V lost 0 bases and J lost 4 bases. CDR3 length: 14 amino acids. The V gene's germline CDR1 is SGDLS and CDR2 YYNGEE. As DNA, the CDR3 is TGTGCCAGCAGCGTAGGGACTAGTGGAGAGACCCAGTACTTC. Translated, it gives CASSVGTSGETQYF.